This TCR beta chain was recovered during a study of blood T cell repertoires in COVID-19. About the research overall: Both acute and convalescent COVID-19 samples were obtained from the United States, Italy and Spain. Nucleic acid was either cDNA or gDNA, and it came from T cells, B-cell-depleted T cells, or PBMCs.

This clone was recorded once. Per the original methods: Amplified reference gene primers provided the basis for estimating nucleated cell counts. Measured with immunoSEQ multiplex PCR; TCRdb has only the in-frame clones, and not every one. V, J and clone size are taken as reported in that table, and D and trimming were inferred from the DNA itself. The data hold about 150,000 clones, with 88% observed a single time. This TCR derives from a man aged 45-65 years who had recovered from COVID-19. Sequenced material: peripheral blood.

CDR3: CASRLAVEQFF. CDR3 bases: TGTGCCAGCAGACTAGCGGTAGAGCAGTTCTTC. The rearrangement joins TRBV2 to TRBJ2-1, with 8 bases identical to TRBD2. J gave up 10 bases and V 6 bases, and 2 bases lay outside the gene matches. Germline CDR1 SNHLY, CDR2 FYNNEI. This CDR3 comprises 11 residues.